Described below is a single T cell receptor beta chain sequence and its context. Recruited during active infection, patients (from Seattle) were subsequently followed longitudinally. The data stem from a study of blood T cell repertoires in COVID-19. Study-wide background: Donors in the United States, Italy and Spain gave samples during acute or convalescent COVID-19. Sample material is recorded as cDNA or gDNA derived from T cells, B-cell-depleted T cells, or PBMCs.

As originally analysed: Cell counts per sample came from amplifying reference gene primers. Profiled with immunoSEQ multiplex PCR; TCRdb holds only in-frame clones, not every one. That table is the source of V, J and clone size, and D and trimming were worked out from the DNA. The sample has about 160,000 clones, more than 75% seen once. This receptor was obtained from a woman aged 55-69 years with COVID-19, enrolled during active disease. Sequenced sample: peripheral blood.

DNA of the CDR3: TGTGCCAGCAGTGAATCGCAGGGTCGGACTGAAGCTTTCTTT. It specifies CASSESQGRTEAFF. The rearrangement joins TRBV6-1 to TRBJ1-1; tentatively, D is TRBD1 (5 bases). CDR1 MNHNS and CDR2 SASEGT come from the germline V gene. The V end was cut by 2 bases, the J end by 5 bases, with 12 bases between. This CDR3 comprises 14 residues.